This TCR beta chain was captured by sequencing in a study of OX40 agonist ivuxolimab in advanced cancers. Notes on the study in general: Fewer expanded clones were found on average in CD4+ than in CD8+ T cells.

About this clone: What it recognizes is unknown.

CDR3 length: 15 amino acids. The V end was cut by 4 bases, the J end by 6 bases, with 17 bases between. Germline assignment: CDR1 SEHNR and CDR2 FQNEAQ (reference sequence). Here immunoSEQ multiplex PCR was the method, and the copy in TCRdb shows in-frame clones only, minus some. The sample comprises around 84,000 clones, approximately 84% of which are singletons, and around 0.51% rests with the top ten. This clonotype was sampled from an adult with an advanced solid tumor such as melanoma, head and neck, liver or kidney cancer. This sequence joins TRBV7-9 and TRBJ2-3; D gene ambiguous. Sequenced here: CD4+ or CD8+ T cells sorted from blood, sampled in a trial of the OX40 agonist ivuxolimab. CDR3 sequence (DNA): TGTGCCAGCAGCTACCGATCAACATACGTGGATACGCAGTATTTT. This encodes CASSYRSTYVDTQYF.